Below are 11 T cell receptor beta chains sequenced from a single sample in a study of blood T cell repertoires in COVID-19. Clones were sequenced by immunoSEQ multiplex PCR, and TCRdb holds only the in-frame ones, with some missing. The sample consists of almost 200,000 clones, roughly 90% of them appearing once. Sequencing was performed on peripheral blood. Receptors were obtained from a woman aged 70-85 years with acute or convalescent COVID-19.

The chain uses TRBV18 and TRBJ1-1; 7 bases are shared with TRBD1. The CDR3 covers 13 residues. Germline V lookup: CDR1 KGHSH, CDR2 LQKENI. V trimming: 0 bases; J trimming: 11 bases; junction bases outside the gene matches: 6. In DNA, the CDR3 is TGTGCCAGCTCACCACCTGCGACAGGGTGGGCTTTCTTT. This sequence encodes CASSPPATGWAFF.

This chain joins TRBV27 and TRBJ1-4, with TRBD1 matching 9 bases. After removal of 5 bases from V and 7 bases from J, the junction contained 17 bases not matched to a gene. This CDR3 contains 18 residues. Germline-derived CDR1 and CDR2 are MNHEY and SMNVEV (reference sequence). The CDR3 reads CASSHSGQGSRRSEKLFF. CDR3 sequence (DNA): TGTGCCAGCAGTCATTCGGGACAGGGCTCCCGAAGGAGTGAAAAACTGTTTTTT.

The chain employs TRBV5-1 and TRBJ1-1; 9 bases are a match to TRBD1. CDR1 is SGHRS and CDR2 is YFSETQ in the germline V gene. This CDR3 region has 14 residues. The V segment lost 7 bases and the J segment 1 base; nucleotides outside the gene matches: 5. The CDR3 bases are TGCGCCAGCCGCACAGGGGGCCAGAACACTGAAGCTTTCTTT. It translates to CASRTGGQNTEAFF.

The chain employs TRBV20-1 and TRBJ2-3, with 7 nucleotides matching TRBD2. V trimming: 4 bases; J trimming: 0 bases; junction bases outside the gene matches: 7. Per germline, CDR1 DFQATT and CDR2 SNEGSKA (reference sequence). CDR3 length: 15 amino acids. As DNA, the CDR3 is TGCAGTGCTATTGATCCAGCGGGGAGCACAGATACGCAGTATTTT. This encodes CSAIDPAGSTDTQYF.

The CDR3 loop is CASSLGQQNSPLHF. The CDR3 DNA reads TGTGCCAGCAGTTTGGGACAGCAGAATTCACCCCTCCACTTT. The J gene is TRBJ1-6, the V gene TRBV6-2 or TRBV6-3, with 7 nucleotides matching TRBD1. The germline CDR1 and CDR2 sequences are MNHEY and SVGEGT. The CDR3 spans 14 residues. The trim removed 4 bases at V and 7 bases at J, leaving 4 bases unmatched.

The rearrangement uses TRBV7-8 and TRBJ1-5; no clear D. Germline V CDR1 and CDR2: SGHVS, FQNEAQ. V lost 5 bases to trimming and J lost 0 bases, with 11 bases between them. The CDR3 is 15 residues long. The chain's CDR3 is CASSTGRPSNQPQHF. CDR3 sequence (DNA): TGTGCCAGCAGCACGGGAAGACCTAGCAATCAGCCCCAGCATTTT.

In the case of this clone: At the DNA level, this CDR3 is encoded by other sequences in the same sample as well. CDR3 coding DNA: TGTGCCAGCAGCTTAGCCCGGAGAGAGACCCAGTACTTC. This codes for CASSLARRETQYF. The gene calls are TRBV7-2 and TRBJ2-5; no clear D gene. From germline, CDR1 is SGHTA and CDR2 FQGNSA. The length of the CDR3 is 13 residues. Trimming pared 0 bases from V and 4 bases from J, leaving 6 bases between.

This chain connects TRBV12-3 or TRBV12-4 to TRBJ1-1, with D maybe TRBD1 (5 bases). The CDR3 length is 12 residues. Trimming removed 3 bases from V and 6 bases from J, with 8 bases in between. The CDR3 sequence is CASSLGGAEAFF. CDR3 bases: TGTGCCAGCAGTTTGGGGGGGGCTGAAGCTTTCTTT.

V is TRBV5-1 and J is TRBJ1-1, with 8 positions matching TRBD1. The CDR3 has 17 amino acids. CDR1 is SGHRS, CDR2 YFSETQ, per germline. J was trimmed by 0 bases and V by 3 bases; bases with no gene match: 10. The CDR3: CASSSPGTGLLNTEAFF. The CDR3 DNA reads TGCGCCAGCAGCTCTCCCGGGACAGGATTATTGAACACTGAAGCTTTCTTT.

This chain joins TRBV10-1 and TRBJ1-2; 7 positions agree with TRBD1. CDR1 is WNHNN, CDR2 SYGVQD, per germline (reference sequence). V gave up 8 bases and J gave up 6 bases; unmatched junction bases: 9. This CDR3 spans 13 amino acids. This CDR3 is CASERGRRDGYTF. The CDR3 nucleotides are TGCGCCAGCGAAAGGGGGCGGAGGGATGGCTACACCTTC.

This clone was seen a handful of times. The chain carries TRBV18 and TRBJ1-1; D not certain. This CDR3 contains 13 residues. In germline, CDR1 is KGHSH, CDR2 LQKENI. V was trimmed by 8 bases and J by 1 base, leaving 11 bases between them. CDR3 sequence reads: CASRSDGNTEAFF. The CDR3 nucleotides read TGTGCCAGCAGGAGCGACGGGAACACTGAAGCTTTCTTT.